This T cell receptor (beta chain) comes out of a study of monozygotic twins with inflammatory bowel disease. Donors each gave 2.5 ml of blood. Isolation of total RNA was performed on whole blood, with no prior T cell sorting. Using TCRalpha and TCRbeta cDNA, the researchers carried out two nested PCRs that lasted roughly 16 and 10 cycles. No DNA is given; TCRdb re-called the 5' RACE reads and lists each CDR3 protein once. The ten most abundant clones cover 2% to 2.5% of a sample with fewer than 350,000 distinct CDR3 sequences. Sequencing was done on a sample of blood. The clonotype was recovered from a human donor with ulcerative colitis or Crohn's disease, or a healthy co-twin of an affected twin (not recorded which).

CDR3 sequence reads: CASSIRQGTNQPQHF. The rearrangement links TRBV19 to TRBJ1-5; the D call of TRBD1 rests on TCRdb alone, since no DNA is present to check it. Per germline, CDR1 LNHDA and CDR2 SQIVND (reference sequence). This CDR3 is 15 amino acids long.